Each of the 15 T cell receptor beta chains below was sequenced from the same sample in a study of Graves' ophthalmopathy and Graves' hyperthyroidism listed by TCRdb under 2018. Sequencing used an Illumina HiSeq 2000. For repertoire sequencing, TCR beta CDR3 regions were amplified from RNA transcripts. The first round was an RT-PCR using HTBI primers with the Qiagen OneStep RT-PCR kit, and this first round was followed by a second-round multiplex PCR, then size selection and purification. TCRdb handled the public reads itself, with Q25 trimming in fastp and clone calling in MiXCR, and kept productive beta chains. Under each unique CDR3 protein, matching rows form one entry showing the most common genes and DNA. A total of some 1.1 million distinct CDR3 sequences appear in this sample, approximately 35% of them only once. The top ten constitute around 10% of the sample. The specimen sequenced was peripheral blood or thyroid tissue (not recorded which). These TCRs come from an adult man with Graves' hyperthyroidism.

This clonotype was recorded at least ten times. The chain has TRBV24-1 and TRBJ1-1; the match to TRBD1 covers 7 bases. Losses at the gene ends were 7 bases for V and 5 bases for J; bases not matched to a gene: 3. Germline V gives CDR1 KGHDR, CDR2 SFDVKD. This CDR3 contains 12 residues. The CDR3 sequence is CATRAGGTEAFF. The CDR3 DNA is TGTGCCACCAGGGCAGGGGGGACTGAAGCTTTCTTT.

This clonotype was detected a few times. The gene calls are TRBV4-3 and TRBJ1-1, with 10 positions matching TRBD1. Germline lookup yields CDR1 LGHNA and CDR2 YSLEER. The V and J ends lost 3 bases and 3 bases, in that order; junction bases with no gene match: 10. The CDR3 consists of 17 residues. CDR3 DNA sequence: TGCGCCAGCAGCCAGCCGGGACAGGGGTTTGGGGACACTGAAGCTTTCTTT. Protein: CASSQPGQGFGDTEAFF.

The rearrangement links TRBV7-9 to TRBJ2-7, with D perhaps TRBD2 (6 bases). Trimming stripped 3 bases from V and 4 bases from J, with 19 bases between. This CDR3 is built from 16 residues. Germline V lookup: CDR1 SEHNR, CDR2 FQNEAQ (reference sequence). The CDR3, as DNA: TGTGCCAGCAGCTTGGGGCGGGTGGGACTGACATACGAGCAGTACTTC. It specifies CASSLGRVGLTYEQYF.

This clonotype was observed at least ten times. This chain connects TRBV10-3 to TRBJ1-1, with D unresolved. Germline CDR1 ENHRY, CDR2 SYGVKD. CDR3 length equals 12 residues. Deletions cut 5 bases from V and 4 bases from J, with 8 bases between. CDR3 in amino acids: CAISTRATEAFF. In DNA form, the CDR3 reads TGTGCCATCAGTACCCGGGCCACTGAAGCTTTCTTT.

A remark on this clonotype: A clone one base away is much larger, so this may be a read error. The J gene is TRBJ1-5, the V gene TRBV2; D might be TRBD1 (5 bases). The germline V gene encodes CDR1 SNHLY and CDR2 FYNNEI. V lost 7 bases and J 3 bases, leaving 10 bases between the germline ends. The CDR3 loop spans 13 amino acids. The DNA of the CDR3 is TGTGCCAGCAAGGGAGGGGCCAATCAGCCCCAGCATTTT. It yields the protein CASKGGANQPQHF.

Many counts were recorded for this clonotype. The V and J genes are TRBV7-2 and TRBJ1-5; 7 bases line up with TRBD1. CDR3 length: 15 residues. Trimming took 2 bases from V and 6 from J; bases not matched to a gene: 7. Germline V CDR1 and CDR2: SGHTA, FQGNSA. In DNA form, the CDR3 reads TGTGCCAGCAGCTTACTTACAGGGGCCGGTCAGCCCCAGCATTTT. Translating gives CASSLLTGAGQPQHF.

This clonotype has a handful of counts. This chain connects TRBV30 to TRBJ1-2; possibly TRBD1 for D (5 bases). CDR3 length equals 12 residues. The germline gives CDR1 GTSNPN, CDR2 SVGIG (reference sequence). V lost 1 base and J lost 4, with 7 bases in between. The chain's CDR3 is CAWSAGVYGYTF. The CDR3 DNA reads TGTGCCTGGAGTGCGGGGGTCTATGGCTACACCTTC.

This clonotype was found many times. V usage is TRBV12-3 or TRBV12-4 and J usage is TRBJ2-2; no firm D call. The V end was cut by 6 bases, the J end by 7 bases, with 3 bases between. This CDR3 is built from 10 residues. The CDR3 region is CASSGGELFF. CDR3 coding DNA: TGTGCCAGCAGCGGCGGGGAGCTGTTTTTT.

This clonotype was seen a single time. A read error may produce the germline difference seen at one junction end. The chain has TRBV5-1 and TRBJ1-1, with D unresolved. Per germline, CDR1 SGHRS and CDR2 YFSETQ. The CDR3 runs 13 residues. CDR3 loop: CASSQQVNTEASF. The CDR3 DNA follows: TGCGCCAGCAGCCAGCAGGTGAACACTGAAGCTTCCTTT.

At least ten counts were recorded for this clonotype. No conserved phenylalanine or tryptophan is present at the end of the CDR3, so a read error is the likely explanation. The DNA is omitted, as the CDR3 cannot be located on it reliably, and the CDR3 follows TCRdb's listing. The chain joins TRBV6-6 to TRBJ1-4. Germline CDR1 MNHNY, CDR2 SVGAGI (reference sequence). From its first to its last residue, the CDR3 has 9 amino acids. CDR3: CASIWTSPP.

The chain joins TRBV7-3 to TRBJ2-2; D is ambiguous. V was trimmed by 3 bases and J by 7 bases, leaving 6 bases between them. There are 12 residues in the CDR3. Germline loops: CDR1 SGHTA, CDR2 FQGTGA. This CDR3 reads CASSFTNGELFF. DNA for the CDR3: TGTGCCAGCAGCTTTACTAACGGGGAGCTGTTTTTT.

In its sample, this clonotype was seen a few times. V and J are TRBV10-3 and TRBJ2-7; no firm D call. The end of the DNA is better explained by TRBJ2-1, so the J call may be wrong. The CDR3 extends over 12 amino acids. Germline V gene lookup returns CDR1 ENHRY and CDR2 SYGVKD. For the CDR3, the DNA is TGTGCCATCAGTGACTACGCAGGCGAGCAGTTCTTC. Protein sequence: CAISDYAGEQFF.

CDR3 nucleotides: TGCGCCAGCAGTGAGCCGACTGACTCCTACGAGCAGTACTTC. Encoded protein: CASSEPTDSYEQYF. The V call is TRBV10-2, the J call TRBJ2-7; D unresolved. There are 14 residues in the CDR3. Trimming removed 2 bases from V and 0 bases from J, with 8 bases in between. From germline, CDR1 is WSHSY and CDR2 SAAADI.

V and J are TRBV7-9 and TRBJ2-7, with unresolved D. Germline-derived CDR1 and CDR2 are SEHNR and FQNEAQ (reference sequence). There are 13 residues in the CDR3. With 6 bases removed from V and 7 bases from J, the gap between germline ends came to 16 bases. The CDR3 region is CASSESPLTEQYF. In nucleotides, the CDR3 is TGTGCCAGCAGTGAATCACCCCTAACAGAGCAGTACTTC.

This clonotype showed up many times. The rearrangement links TRBV7-9 to TRBJ2-5; 7 bases match TRBD1. Per germline, CDR1 SEHNR and CDR2 FQNEAQ (reference sequence). Trimming took 2 bases from V and 4 from J; bases not matched to a gene: 7. The CDR3 extends over 15 amino acids. The CDR3 reads CASSLPGGVGETQYF. The CDR3 coding sequence is TGTGCCAGCAGCTTACCAGGGGGAGTGGGAGAGACCCAGTACTTC.